The present entry profiles one TCR beta chain with its context. This entry belongs to a study of blood T cell repertoires in COVID-19. Study information: There were acute and convalescent COVID-19 samples, and they came from the United States, Italy and Spain. Nucleic acid was either cDNA or gDNA, and it came from T cells, B-cell-depleted T cells, or PBMCs.

As processed by the authors: Researchers report that nucleated cell counts were estimated from reference gene primer amplification. The data were produced by immunoSEQ multiplex PCR, yet TCRdb's version contains in-frame clones alone and is incomplete. For V, J and clone size, that table is used; D and trimming come from the DNA. The table has hundreds of thousands of clones, 85% to 90% seen once. Trimming pared 2 bases from V and 0 bases from J, leaving 9 bases between. From germline, CDR1 is SGHTA and CDR2 FQGNSA. This CDR3 is 15 amino acids long. Sequencing input: peripheral blood. This TCR was sampled from a woman aged 25 to 45 with acute or convalescent COVID-19. The chain carries TRBV7-2 and TRBJ2-3; possible D gene TRBD1, 6 bases. CDR3 amino acids: CASSLSGQSTDTQYF. CDR3 DNA: TGTGCCAGCAGCTTAAGTGGACAGAGCACAGATACGCAGTATTTT.